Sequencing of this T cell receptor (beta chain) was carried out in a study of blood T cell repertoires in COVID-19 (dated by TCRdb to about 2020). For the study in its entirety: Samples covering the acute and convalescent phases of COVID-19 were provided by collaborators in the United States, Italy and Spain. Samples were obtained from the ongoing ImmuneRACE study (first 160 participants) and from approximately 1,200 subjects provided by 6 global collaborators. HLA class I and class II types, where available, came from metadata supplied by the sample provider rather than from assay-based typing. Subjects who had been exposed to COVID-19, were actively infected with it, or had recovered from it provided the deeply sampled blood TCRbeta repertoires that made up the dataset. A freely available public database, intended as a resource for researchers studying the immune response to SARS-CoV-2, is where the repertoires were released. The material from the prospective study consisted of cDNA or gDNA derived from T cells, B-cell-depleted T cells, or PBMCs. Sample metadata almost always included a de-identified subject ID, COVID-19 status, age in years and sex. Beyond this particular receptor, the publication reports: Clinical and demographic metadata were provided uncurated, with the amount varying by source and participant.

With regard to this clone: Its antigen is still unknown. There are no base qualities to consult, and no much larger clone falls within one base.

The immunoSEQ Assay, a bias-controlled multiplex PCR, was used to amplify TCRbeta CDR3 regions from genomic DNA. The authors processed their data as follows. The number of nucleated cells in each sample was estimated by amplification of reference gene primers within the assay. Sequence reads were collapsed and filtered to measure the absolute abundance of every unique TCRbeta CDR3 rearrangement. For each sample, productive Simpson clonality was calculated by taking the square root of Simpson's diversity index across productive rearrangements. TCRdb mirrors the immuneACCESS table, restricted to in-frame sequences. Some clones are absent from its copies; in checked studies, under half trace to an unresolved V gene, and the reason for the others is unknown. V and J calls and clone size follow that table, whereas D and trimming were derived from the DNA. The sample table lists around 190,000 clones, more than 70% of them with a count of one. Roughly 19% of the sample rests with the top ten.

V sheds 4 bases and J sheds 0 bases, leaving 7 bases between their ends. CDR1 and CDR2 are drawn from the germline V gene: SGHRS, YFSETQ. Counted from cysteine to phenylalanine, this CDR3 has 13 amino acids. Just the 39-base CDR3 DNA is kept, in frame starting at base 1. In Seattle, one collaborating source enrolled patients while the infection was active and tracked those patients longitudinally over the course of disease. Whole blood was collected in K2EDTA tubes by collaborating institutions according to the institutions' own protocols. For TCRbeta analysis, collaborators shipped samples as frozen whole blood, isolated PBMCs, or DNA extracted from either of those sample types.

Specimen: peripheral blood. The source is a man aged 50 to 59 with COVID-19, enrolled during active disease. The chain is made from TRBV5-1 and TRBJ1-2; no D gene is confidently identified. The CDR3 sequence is CASSMNSNYGYTF. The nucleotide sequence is TGCGCCAGCAGCATGAACTCTAACTATGGCTACACCTTC.